This is a list of T cell receptor beta chains from one sample in a study of blood T cell repertoires in COVID-19. Only in-frame clones appear in the TCRdb table, and some are missing; sequencing was by immunoSEQ multiplex PCR. The sample yields approximately 58,000 clones, approximately 92% seen once. The sequenced sample consisted of peripheral blood. The receptors derive from a woman of 80 years or more with active COVID-19. Both conserved end residues are part of each CDR3. A D gene is named only where the DNA matches it firmly. Expanded clones get a size class; other rows say once, few or many, or leave the size out.

CDR3aa: CASSSGQEETQYF
CDR3nt: TGTGCCAGCAGCTCTGGACAGGAAGAGACCCAGTACTTC
d_gene: TRBD1
j_gene: TRBJ2-5
abundance: -
v_gene: TRBV7-8

CDR3aa: CSVHEEGETYF
CDR3nt: TGCAGCGTTCACGAAGAGGGAGAGACGTACTTC
d_gene: -
j_gene: TRBJ2-7
abundance: -
v_gene: TRBV29-1

CDR3aa: CASSLGGDRDIDF
CDR3nt: TGTGCCAGCAGTTTAGGGGGCGACAGGGACATCGACTTC
d_gene: TRBD1
j_gene: TRBJ2-5
abundance: -
v_gene: TRBV12-3/TRBV12-4

CDR3aa: CASSFRTGDEAFF
CDR3nt: TGCGCCAGCAGCTTTAGGACAGGGGACGAAGCTTTCTTT
d_gene: TRBD1
j_gene: TRBJ1-1
abundance: once
v_gene: TRBV5-1

CDR3aa: CASSLGGINQPQHF
CDR3nt: TGCGCCAGCAGCTTGGGCGGAATTAATCAGCCCCAGCATTTT
d_gene: -
j_gene: TRBJ1-5
abundance: -
v_gene: TRBV5-1

CDR3aa: CASSLTGEASGNTIYF
CDR3nt: TGTGCCAGCTCACTTACAGGGGAGGCCTCTGGAAACACCATATATTTT
d_gene: TRBD1
j_gene: TRBJ1-3
abundance: -
v_gene: TRBV18

CDR3aa: CASSLVRQGYRYGYTF
CDR3nt: TGTGCCAGCAGCTTAGTCCGGCAGGGTTACAGATATGGCTACACCTTC
d_gene: -
j_gene: TRBJ1-2
abundance: -
v_gene: TRBV7-2

CDR3aa: CASSVNSNQPQHF
CDR3nt: TGTGCCAGCAGCGTCAATAGCAATCAGCCCCAGCATTTT
d_gene: -
j_gene: TRBJ1-5
abundance: once
v_gene: TRBV9

CDR3aa: CASSIAFGTGGSNEQFF
CDR3nt: TGTGCCAGTAGTATTGCTTTTGGGACAGGGGGAAGTAATGAGCAGTTCTTC
d_gene: TRBD1
j_gene: TRBJ2-1
abundance: once
v_gene: TRBV19

CDR3aa: CASSSFYAGQGYNEQFF
CDR3nt: TGTGCCAGCAGTTCCTTTTATGCGGGACAGGGCTACAATGAGCAGTTCTTC
d_gene: TRBD1
j_gene: TRBJ2-1
abundance: -
v_gene: TRBV28

CDR3aa: CASRSSREGGYTF
CDR3nt: TGTGCCAGCAGATCTTCCCGTGAGGGCGGCTACACCTTC
d_gene: -
j_gene: TRBJ1-2
abundance: -
v_gene: TRBV28

CDR3aa: CASSPPGQRTDTQYF
CDR3nt: TGTGCCAGCTCACCACCCGGACAGCGCACAGATACGCAGTATTTT
d_gene: -
j_gene: TRBJ2-3
abundance: -
v_gene: TRBV18

CDR3aa: CASSYLLAGFQETQYF
CDR3nt: TGCGCCAGCAGCTACTTACTAGCGGGGTTCCAAGAGACCCAGTACTTC
d_gene: TRBD2
j_gene: TRBJ2-5
abundance: -
v_gene: TRBV5-1

CDR3aa: CASSLGEGGELFF
CDR3nt: TGTGCCAGCAGTTTAGGGGAGGGCGGGGAGCTGTTTTTT
d_gene: TRBD2
j_gene: TRBJ2-2
abundance: once
v_gene: TRBV12-3/TRBV12-4